Listed here are 30 T cell receptor beta chains from one sample, sequenced in a study of blood T cell repertoires in COVID-19. TCRdb's table, derived via immunoSEQ multiplex PCR, lists solely in-frame clones and lacks some. The sample has some 110,000 clones, roughly nine tenths seen once; the top ten hold approximately 5.1%. The sample taken for sequencing was peripheral blood. The receptor set was obtained from a human donor in a cohort sampled during active COVID-19.

This sequence joins TRBV5-1 and TRBJ2-5; 15 bases are a match to TRBD2. Trimming took 4 bases from V and 2 from J; bases not matched to a gene: 3. Germline-derived CDR1 and CDR2 are SGHRS and YFSETQ. The length of the CDR3 is 16 residues. In DNA, the CDR3 is TGCGCCAGCAGCCCAGGACTAGCGGGGGGGCAAGAGACCCAGTACTTC. Translation: CASSPGLAGGQETQYF.

V gene TRBV7-2 combines with J gene TRBJ1-5; 10 bases fit TRBD1. From germline, CDR1 is SGHTA and CDR2 FQGNSA. The CDR3 loop spans 16 amino acids. V was clipped by 5 bases and J by 2 bases; unmatched bases: 6. Written as DNA, the CDR3 is TGTGCCAGCAGCCAATGGACAGGGGGAGGCAATCAGCCCCAGCATTTT. It encodes CASSQWTGGGNQPQHF.

The V and J genes are TRBV2 and TRBJ1-5; TRBD1 aligns across 9 bases. This CDR3 is 17 amino acids long. Germline lookup yields CDR1 SNHLY and CDR2 FYNNEI. The V and J ends lost 6 bases and 7 bases, in that order; junction bases with no gene match: 16. The DNA of the CDR3 is TGTGCCAGCAGAGCTCGCCGCCCGACAGGGGGTGGGCAGCCCCAGCATTTT. Its protein is CASRARRPTGGGQPQHF.

This chain uses TRBV5-4 with TRBJ2-7; 11 bases match TRBD2. CDR1 and CDR2 from the germline V gene are SGHNT and YYREEE (reference sequence). The CDR3 is made up of 15 amino acids. J lost 3 bases, V lost 0 bases, and 2 bases had no gene match. CDR3 nucleotide sequence: TGTGCCAGCAGCTTGGCTAGCGGGAGGAACTACGAGCAGTACTTC. As protein: CASSLASGRNYEQYF.

This clone was detected once. This chain links TRBV25-1 with TRBJ2-5; 7 nucleotides agree with TRBD2. Germline loops: CDR1 MGHDK, CDR2 SYGVNS. The CDR3 spans 13 residues. The V and J ends lost 6 bases and 6 bases, in that order; junction bases with no gene match: 7. CDR3 sequence (DNA): TGTGCCAGCAGCCAGAGCGGGGCAAAGACCCAGTACTTC. Residues: CASSQSGAKTQYF.

This clone was counted between two and nine times. The gene calls are TRBV5-1 and TRBJ2-7; 7 bases are shared with TRBD1. This CDR3 contains 15 residues. Germline-derived CDR1 and CDR2 are SGHRS and YFSETQ. The trim removed 3 bases at V and 3 bases at J, leaving 9 bases unmatched. CDR3 sequence reads: CASSSRDRMSYEQYF. In DNA form, the CDR3 reads TGCGCCAGCAGCTCCAGGGACAGAATGAGCTACGAGCAGTACTTC.

V gene TRBV19 combines with J gene TRBJ1-1, with TRBD1 identical over 8 bases. The germline V gene encodes CDR1 LNHDA and CDR2 SQIVND (reference sequence). The CDR3 runs 14 residues. With 7 bases clipped from V and 4 bases from J, the junction kept 8 bases outside the gene matches. CDR3 residues: CASNLQGARTEAFF. The CDR3 coding sequence is TGTGCCAGTAACCTTCAGGGGGCGCGCACTGAAGCTTTCTTT.

This chain joins TRBV5-1 and TRBJ2-7; TRBD2 matches at 12 bases. Germline assignment: CDR1 SGHRS and CDR2 YFSETQ. CDR3 length: 15 amino acids. Trimming at V came to 4 bases and at J to 6 bases, leaving 8 bases not matched to a gene. CDR3 DNA: TGCGCCAGCAGCCCTGGACTAGCGGGAACTGCCGAGCAGTACTTC. Translating it yields CASSPGLAGTAEQYF.

V usage is TRBV5-1 and J usage is TRBJ2-1, with 10 bases lining up with TRBD1. Germline V CDR1 and CDR2: SGHRS, YFSETQ. The length of the CDR3 is 15 residues. V shed 4 bases, J shed 6 bases, and the junction held 7 bases outside the gene matches. CDR3 nucleotide sequence: TGCGCCAGCAGCCCCTCCGGGACAGGGGTCAATGAGCAGTTCTTC. It yields the protein CASSPSGTGVNEQFF.

The rearrangement joins TRBV27 to TRBJ1-5; D might be TRBD1 (5 bases). The CDR3 spans 13 residues. The germline gives CDR1 MNHEY, CDR2 SMNVEV (reference sequence). V gave up 5 bases and J gave up 4 bases, with 9 bases separating them. The CDR3 bases are TGTGCCAGCAGTCCAGGGTTTAATCAGCCCCAGCATTTT. Amino acids: CASSPGFNQPQHF.

The rearrangement links TRBV30 to TRBJ1-4; possible D gene TRBD1, 5 bases. V was clipped by 2 bases and J by 5 bases, with 15 bases between them. CDR3 length: 15 amino acids. Germline values: CDR1 GTSNPN, CDR2 SVGIG (reference sequence). CDR3 coding DNA: TGTGCCTGGAGTTTGGGAGGGGACTGGAATGAAAAACTGTTTTTT. Translation gives CAWSLGGDWNEKLFF.

This sequence joins TRBV9 and TRBJ2-5, with TRBD1 matching 10 bases. CDR3 length: 15 residues. The ends lost 3 bases at V and 4 bases at J; junction bases unmatched: 6. Germline-derived CDR1 and CDR2 are SGDLS and YYNGEE. Here the CDR3 reads CASSADRGRGETQYF. Written as DNA, the CDR3 is TGTGCCAGCAGCGCCGACAGGGGGCGGGGAGAGACCCAGTACTTC.

The V and J genes are TRBV5-4 and TRBJ2-7; the match to TRBD1 covers 8 bases. The CDR3 covers 15 residues. The ends lost 4 bases at V and 0 bases at J; junction bases unmatched: 6. Germline V lookup: CDR1 SGHNT, CDR2 YYREEE (reference sequence). The CDR3 DNA sequence: TGTGCCAGCAGCCGGGACAGGCAATCCTCCTACGAGCAGTACTTC. Translation gives CASSRDRQSSYEQYF.

V and J are TRBV28 and TRBJ1-5; no clear D gene. Trimming pared 4 bases from V and 2 bases from J, leaving 12 bases between. The CDR3 consists of 15 residues. The germline gives CDR1 MDHEN, CDR2 SYDVKM. The CDR3 DNA sequence: TGTGCCAGCAGTTCGGGTGTCCCTGGCAATCAGCCCCAGCATTTT. This gives the protein CASSSGVPGNQPQHF.

This chain connects TRBV27 to TRBJ2-3, with 9 bases that match TRBD1. The CDR3 has 15 amino acids. CDR1 is MNHEY, CDR2 SMNVEV, per germline (reference sequence). With 4 bases clipped from V and 4 bases from J, the junction kept 6 bases outside the gene matches. CDR3 sequence reads: CASSYQRTGADTQYF. The CDR3 nucleotides are TGTGCCAGCAGTTATCAGAGGACAGGGGCAGATACGCAGTATTTT.

CDR3 loop: CASSYNGNEQFF. The CDR3 DNA sequence: TGTGCCAGCAGTTACAACGGGAATGAGCAGTTCTTC. The chain is built from TRBV28 and TRBJ2-1; no clear D. V shed 4 bases and J shed 7 bases, with 8 bases lying between them. The germline V gene has CDR1 MDHEN and CDR2 SYDVKM. This CDR3 has 12 amino acids. Full variable domain (missing parts from reference TRBV28 and TRBJ2-1): DVKVTQSSRYLVKRTGEKVFLECVQDMDHENMFWYRQDPGLGLRLIYFSYDVKMKEKGDIPEGYSVSREKKERFSLILESASTNQTSMYLCASSYNGNEQFFGPGTRLTVL.

This clone has just one count. The chain has TRBV5-1 and TRBJ2-2; the D gene is possibly TRBD1 (5 bases). The CDR3 contains 15 residues. V lost 4 bases to trimming and J lost 3 bases, with 13 bases between them. Germline V gene sequence: CDR1 SGHRS, CDR2 YFSETQ. CDR3 amino acids: CASSTSTADTGELFF. In DNA form, the CDR3 reads TGCGCCAGCAGCACATCGACAGCAGACACCGGGGAGCTGTTTTTT.

The chain links TRBV11-1 to TRBJ1-2, with D possibly TRBD1 on 5 matching bases. The germline gives CDR1 SGHAT, CDR2 FQDESV (reference sequence). Trimming cost V 5 bases and J 6 bases, with 19 bases left between them. The CDR3 is 15 amino acids. The CDR3 loop is CASSTMTEYGNGYTF. CDR3 nucleotide sequence: TGTGCCAGCAGCACCATGACAGAATACGGAAATGGCTACACCTTC.

The chain is built from TRBV20-1 and TRBJ2-7; 7 bases agree with TRBD1. Germline assignment: CDR1 DFQATT and CDR2 SNEGSKA (reference sequence). The trim removed 3 bases at V and 0 bases at J, leaving 14 bases unmatched. This CDR3 spans 17 amino acids. In DNA form, the CDR3 reads TGCAGTGCTAGTCCCTCAGACCGGGACAGTCTCTCCTACGAGCAGTACTTC. It yields the protein CSASPSDRDSLSYEQYF.

This clone was observed a single time. This chain joins TRBV5-5 and TRBJ1-4, with 7 bases that match TRBD1. The CDR3 sequence is 15 residues long. CDR1 and CDR2 (germline): SGHKS, YYEKEE (reference sequence). V was clipped by 2 bases and J by 3 bases; unmatched bases: 4. In DNA form, the CDR3 reads TGTGCCAGCAGCTTTGCCGGGACAGCTAATGAAAAACTGTTTTTT. Its translation: CASSFAGTANEKLFF.

The V gene is TRBV28, the J gene TRBJ1-5, with D perhaps matching TRBD1 (6 bases). Germline CDR1 is MDHEN and CDR2 is SYDVKM. The CDR3 loop spans 13 amino acids. Trimming pared 7 bases from V and 2 bases from J, leaving 9 bases between. DNA of the CDR3: TGTGCCAGCATCTGGACAGGCAATCAGCCCCAGCATTTT. As protein: CASIWTGNQPQHF.

The count of this clone is one. The rearrangement links TRBV7-2 to TRBJ1-3, with 7 bases fitting TRBD1. CDR3 length equals 16 residues. CDR1 and CDR2 (germline): SGHTA, FQGNSA. With V trimmed by 0 bases and J by 2 bases, 4 bases remained unmatched. As DNA, the CDR3 is TGTGCCAGCAGCTTAGCCCCAGGGGGGACTGGAAACACCATATATTTT. Its translation: CASSLAPGGTGNTIYF. Combining the CDR3 with reference TRBV7-2 and TRBJ1-3 gives the whole variable domain GAGVSQSPSNKVTEKGKDVELRCDPISGHTALYWYRQSLGQGLEFLIYFQGNSAPDKSGLPSDRFSAERTGGSVSTLTIQRTQQEDSAVYLCASSLAPGGTGNTIYFGEGSWLTVV.

The chain joins TRBV7-8 to TRBJ1-5; TRBD1 matches at 8 bases. Germline V gene lookup returns CDR1 SGHVS and CDR2 FQNEAQ. J was trimmed by 6 bases and V by 5 bases; bases with no gene match: 6. This CDR3 region has 14 residues. DNA of the CDR3: TGTGCCAGCAGCCGAGGACAGGGCCCTCAGCCCCAGCATTTT. This encodes CASSRGQGPQPQHF.

This sequence joins TRBV5-4 and TRBJ1-1, with D possibly being TRBD1 (6 bases). CDR1 and CDR2 from the germline V gene are SGHNT and YYREEE (reference sequence). V dropped 4 bases and J dropped 6 bases, with 10 bases sitting between them. The CDR3 length is 12 residues. CDR3 nucleotide sequence: TGTGCCAGCAGCGCAGGGGTGGCTGAAGCTTTCTTT. It is translated as CASSAGVAEAFF.

V usage is TRBV18 and J usage is TRBJ1-4, with 11 bases aligning to TRBD1. Germline V CDR1 and CDR2: KGHSH, LQKENI. V was pared by 3 bases and J by 3 bases, with 6 bases of the junction left unmatched. The CDR3 covers 17 residues. As DNA, the CDR3 is TGTGCCAGCTCACCCGGGACAGGGGGAAGTTCTAATGAAAAACTGTTTTTT. Protein product: CASSPGTGGSSNEKLFF. Variable domain in full (rest from reference TRBV18 and TRBJ1-4): NAGVMQNPRHLVRRRGQEARLRCSPMKGHSHVYWYRQLPEEGLKFMVYLQKENIIDESGMPKERFSAEFPKEGPSILRIQQVVRGDSAAYFCASSPGTGGSSNEKLFFGSGTQLSVL.

The rearrangement uses TRBV6-5 and TRBJ2-5, with 8 bases identical to TRBD1. The CDR3 runs 13 residues. V shed 6 bases and J 7 bases; nucleotides not matched to a gene: 7. Germline V lookup: CDR1 MNHEY, CDR2 SVGAGI. CDR3 in DNA: TGTGCCAGCAGGGGACAGGTTCCGGGGACCCAGTACTTC. The encoded protein is CASRGQVPGTQYF.

The rearrangement uses TRBV29-1 and TRBJ2-5; no definite D call. V lost 6 bases, J lost 3 bases, and 11 bases lay in between. The germline V gene has CDR1 SQVTM and CDR2 ANQGSEA. The CDR3 has 12 amino acids. This CDR3 is CSVHPGEETQYF. The CDR3 DNA reads as TGCAGCGTCCACCCCGGAGAAGAGACCCAGTACTTC.

This chain uses TRBV15 with TRBJ1-1; D unclear. The V end lost 0 bases, the J end lost 4 bases, and 6 bases lay between the germline ends. Germline CDR1 is LNHNV and CDR2 is YYDKDF (reference sequence). The CDR3 sequence is 13 residues long. This CDR3 is CATSRDRGTEAFF. In nucleotides, the CDR3 is TGTGCCACCAGCAGAGATCGCGGCACTGAAGCTTTCTTT.

V usage is TRBV28 and J usage is TRBJ2-5; maybe TRBD2 (6 bases). V shed 3 bases and J shed 4 bases, with 15 bases lying between them. Germline V gene sequence: CDR1 MDHEN, CDR2 SYDVKM. This CDR3 has 15 amino acids. CDR3 coding DNA: TGTGCCAGCAGTTTGACGGAGGGGTGGGGAGAGACCCAGTACTTC. Its translation is CASSLTEGWGETQYF.

V and J are TRBV25-1 and TRBJ1-1; D gene unclear. The germline V gene has CDR1 MGHDK and CDR2 SYGVNS. The germline V and J ends were trimmed by 3 bases and 10 bases, with 21 bases remaining between them. The CDR3 is 15 residues long. The CDR3 DNA reads TGTGCCAGCAGTGACGGGGTGGAGGCGGAGAATGGAGCTTTCTTT. As protein: CASSDGVEAENGAFF.